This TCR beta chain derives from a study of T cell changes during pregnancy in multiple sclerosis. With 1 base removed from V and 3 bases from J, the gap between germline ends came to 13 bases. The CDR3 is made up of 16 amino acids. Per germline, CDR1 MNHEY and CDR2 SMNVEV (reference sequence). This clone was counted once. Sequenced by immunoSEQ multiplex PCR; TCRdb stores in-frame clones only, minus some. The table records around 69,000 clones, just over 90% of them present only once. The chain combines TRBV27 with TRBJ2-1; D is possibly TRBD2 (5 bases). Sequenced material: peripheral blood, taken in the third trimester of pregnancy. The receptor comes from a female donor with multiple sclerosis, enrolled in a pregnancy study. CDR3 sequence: CASSLYRGPGYNEQFF. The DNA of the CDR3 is TGTGCCAGCAGTTTATATCGGGGTCCGGGCTACAATGAGCAGTTCTTC.